The 18 T cell receptor beta chains presented below share a single source sample, sequenced in a study of neurological immune-mediated disorders. TCRdb called the 5' RACE reads again in MiXCR, with one record for every CDR3 protein. The sample yields tens of thousands of distinct CDR3 sequences, approximately 4.5% seen once. The material sequenced was PBMCs. Receptors originate from a man aged 18 to 35 in good health.

This clonotype was detected ten times or more. The chain uses TRBV28 and TRBJ2-5; D is unclear. This CDR3 comprises 11 residues. Germline V CDR1 and CDR2: MDHEN, SYDVKM. Trimming removed 10 bases from V and 5 bases from J, with 11 bases in between. In DNA, the CDR3 is TGTGCCACTCACCACCGTGAGACCCAGTACTTC. It translates to CATHHRETQYF. Supplemented by reference TRBV28 and TRBJ2-5, the full variable domain reads DVKVTQSSRYLVKRTGEKVFLECVQDMDHENMFWYRQDPGLGLRLIYFSYDVKMKEKGDIPEGYSVSREKKERFSLILESASTNQTSMYLCATHHRETQYFGPGTRLLVL.

This clonotype is deemed medium-sized. The rearrangement joins TRBV6-5 to TRBJ1-1; D remains unclear. CDR1 MNHEY and CDR2 SVGAGI come from the germline V gene. With 5 bases removed from V and 1 base from J, the gap between germline ends came to 8 bases. This CDR3 comprises 13 residues. As DNA, the CDR3 is TGTGCCAGCAGTACGACCGAGAACACTGAAGCTTTCTTT. This translates into CASSTTENTEAFF.

This clonotype has ten or more counts. The rearrangement uses TRBV9 and TRBJ1-3; tentative D call: TRBD1 (6 bases). The ends were cut back, 5 bases at V and 4 bases at J, with 16 bases in the middle. CDR1 and CDR2 (germline): SGDLS, YYNGEE. This CDR3 spans 15 amino acids. Written as DNA, the CDR3 is TGTGCCAGCAGTCCAAGGGGGGACTACGGAAACACCATATATTTT. Residues: CASSPRGDYGNTIYF.

This clonotype was seen at least ten times. This chain links TRBV6-1 with TRBJ1-1, with TRBD1 matching over 7 bases. CDR1 and CDR2 from the germline V gene are MNHNS and SASEGT. Trimming removed 6 bases from V and 0 bases from J; junction bases left unmatched: 4. The CDR3 consists of 14 residues. The CDR3 coding sequence is TGTGCCAGCAGAGAGGACAGGTTGAACACTGAAGCTTTCTTT. Encoded protein: CASREDRLNTEAFF.

This clonotype occurred many times. The chain couples TRBV20-1 to TRBJ1-1, with a weak D call TRBD1 (5 bases). CDR1 DFQATT and CDR2 SNEGSKA come from the germline V gene (reference sequence). Trimming stripped 6 bases from V and 0 bases from J, with 14 bases between. There are 14 residues in the CDR3. CDR3 DNA sequence: TGCAGTGCCCAAACGGGACGTATGAACACTGAAGCTTTCTTT. This encodes CSAQTGRMNTEAFF.

Ten or more counts support this clonotype. The chain couples TRBV6-1 to TRBJ2-3, with 8 bases fitting TRBD1. CDR3 length: 16 residues. From germline, CDR1 is MNHNS and CDR2 SASEGT. The V segment lost 0 bases and the J segment 1 base; nucleotides outside the gene matches: 3. The CDR3 region is CASSEAPGQGTDTQYF. As DNA, the CDR3 is TGTGCCAGCAGTGAAGCACCGGGACAGGGCACAGATACGCAGTATTTT.

This clonotype was observed at least ten times. The chain links TRBV6-2 or TRBV6-3 to TRBJ1-1; TRBD1 agrees at 9 bases. Germline V gives CDR1 MNHEY, CDR2 SVGEGT. Trimming cost V 2 bases and J 1 base; bases outside gene matches: 5. This CDR3 is 16 amino acids long. This chain's CDR3 is CASSYGGTGTNTEAFF. The CDR3 region has the DNA TGTGCCAGCAGTTACGGGGGGACAGGGACGAACACTGAAGCTTTCTTT.

This clonotype was seen repeatedly, ten times or more. The rearrangement uses TRBV10-3 and TRBJ1-2; no clear D gene. Germline loops: CDR1 ENHRY, CDR2 SYGVKD. The V end was cut by 2 bases, the J end by 4 bases, with 11 bases between. This CDR3 comprises 14 residues. This chain's CDR3 is CAISERGVGYGYTF. CDR3 coding DNA: TGTGCCATCAGTGAGCGGGGTGTGGGCTATGGCTACACCTTC.

There are many counts of this clonotype. This chain connects TRBV6-5 to TRBJ1-1; D is ambiguous. The germline V and J ends were trimmed by 1 base and 4 bases, with 13 bases remaining between them. The CDR3 runs to 15 residues. CDR1 is MNHEY, CDR2 SVGAGI, per germline. The CDR3: CASSYFGGRRTEAFF. DNA of the CDR3: TGTGCCAGCAGTTACTTCGGAGGCAGGCGCACTGAAGCTTTCTTT.

This clonotype is classed as medium-sized. The V call is TRBV20-1, the J call TRBJ2-5, with 7 bases that match TRBD1. Germline V gene data show CDR1 as DFQATT and CDR2 as SNEGSKA (reference sequence). Losses at the gene ends were 6 bases for V and 1 base for J; bases not matched to a gene: 5. The CDR3 spans 13 residues. Here the CDR3 DNA reads TGCAGTGCCATTGGGACAGCCCAAGAGACCCAGTACTTC. This sequence encodes CSAIGTAQETQYF.

Many counts were recorded for this clonotype. The chain couples TRBV12-3 or TRBV12-4 to TRBJ2-2; 12 positions agree with TRBD1. CDR3 length: 15 residues. The V and J ends lost 7 bases and 4 bases, in that order; junction bases with no gene match: 4. CDR3 sequence (DNA): TGTGCCAGCAACCAGGGACAGGGGGCCACCGGGGAGCTGTTTTTT. Translating gives CASNQGQGATGELFF.

This clonotype appeared many times. The chain uses TRBV5-1 and TRBJ2-7, with D possibly being TRBD1 (6 bases). This CDR3 has 14 residues. Germline CDR1 is SGHRS and CDR2 is YFSETQ. Trimming left V 4 bases short and J 2 bases short, with 13 bases between. The CDR3 loop is CASSKGEGPYEQYF. The DNA for the CDR3 is TGCGCCAGCAGCAAGGGGGAAGGGCCCTACGAGCAGTACTTC.

This clonotype was counted at least ten times. The rearrangement uses TRBV7-2 and TRBJ2-1; 12 nucleotides align to TRBD2. This CDR3 is built from 18 residues. Germline assignment: CDR1 SGHTA and CDR2 FQGNSA. The V gene end was trimmed by 2 bases and the J gene end by 2 bases; junction bases not matched to a gene: 7. The CDR3 spells CASSLSSLAGGTYNEQFF. The CDR3 nucleotides are TGTGCCAGCAGCTTATCATCCCTAGCGGGGGGGACCTACAATGAGCAGTTCTTC.

This clonotype was counted many times. The junction departs from the called germline gene at one end, perhaps through a read error. This chain uses TRBV7-7 with TRBJ2-5, with 8 bases aligning to TRBD2. Germline loops: CDR1 SSHAT, CDR2 FNYEAQ (reference sequence). This CDR3 spans 14 amino acids. For the CDR3, the DNA is TGTGCTAGCAGCCCCGGGGGGGCCCGGGAGACCCAGTACTTC. This sequence encodes CASSPGGARETQYF.

This clonotype was counted at least ten times. The chain recombines TRBV3-1 with TRBJ1-6; tentative D call: TRBD1 (6 bases). V dropped 2 bases and J dropped 10 bases, with 6 bases sitting between them. The CDR3 spans 12 residues. Per germline, CDR1 LGHDT and CDR2 YNNKEL (reference sequence). CDR3 sequence (DNA): TGTGCCAGCAGCCAACAGGGGTCACCCCTCCACTTT. Translated, it gives CASSQQGSPLHF.

In this sample, this clonotype turned up many times. The J gene is TRBJ1-1, the V gene TRBV6-5; D is uncertain. Germline-derived CDR1 and CDR2 are MNHEY and SVGAGI. The CDR3 runs to 12 residues. Trimming removed 6 bases from V and 5 bases from J, with 10 bases in between. The CDR3 coding sequence is TGTGCCAGCAGCCAATACGGGACTGAAGCTTTCTTT. Residues: CASSQYGTEAFF.

This clonotype was found a few times. The chain couples TRBV6-5 to TRBJ2-3; D is uncertain. V was trimmed by 2 bases and J by 2 bases, leaving 8 bases between them. The CDR3 length is 14 residues. Germline CDR1 is MNHEY and CDR2 is SVGAGI. CDR3 bases: TGTGCCAGCAGTTACGGCTACCCCACAGATACGCAGTATTTT. This sequence encodes CASSYGYPTDTQYF.

This clonotype was counted at least ten times. The CDR3 DNA reads TGTGCCACCAGCAGGGCCGGGGCCCCCTCCTACGAGCAGTACTTC. It codes for CATSRAGAPSYEQYF. The chain joins TRBV15 to TRBJ2-7, with D perhaps given as TRBD1 or TRBD2 (5 bases each). This CDR3 spans 15 amino acids. Germline CDR1 reads LNHNV; CDR2 reads YYDKDF (reference sequence). The V end was cut by 3 bases, the J end by 0 bases, with 12 bases between. The full variable domain, completed using reference TRBV15 and TRBJ2-7, is DAMVIQNPRYQVTQFGKPVTLSCSQTLNHNVMYWYQQKSSQAPKLLFHYYDKDFNNEADTPDNFQSRRPNTSFCFLDIRSPGLGDTAMYLCATSRAGAPSYEQYFGPGTRLTVT.